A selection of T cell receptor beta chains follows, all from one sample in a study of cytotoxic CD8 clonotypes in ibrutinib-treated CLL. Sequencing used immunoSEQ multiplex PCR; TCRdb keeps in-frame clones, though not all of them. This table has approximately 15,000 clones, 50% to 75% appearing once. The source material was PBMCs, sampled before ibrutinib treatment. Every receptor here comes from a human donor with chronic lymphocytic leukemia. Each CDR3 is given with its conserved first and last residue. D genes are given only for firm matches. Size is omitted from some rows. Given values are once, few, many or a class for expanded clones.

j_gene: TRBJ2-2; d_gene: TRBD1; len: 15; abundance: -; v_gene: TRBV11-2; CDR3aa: CASSLLQGATGELFF; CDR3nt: TGTGCCAGCAGCCTCTTACAGGGGGCCACCGGGGAGCTGTTTTTT
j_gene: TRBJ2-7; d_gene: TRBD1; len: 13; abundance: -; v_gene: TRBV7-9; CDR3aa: CASSYGQGDEQYF; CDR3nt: TGTGCCAGCAGCTACGGACAGGGCGACGAGCAGTACTTC
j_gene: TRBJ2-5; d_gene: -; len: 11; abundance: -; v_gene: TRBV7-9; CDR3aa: CASSLTETQYF; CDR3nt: TGTGCCAGCAGCTTAACCGAGACCCAGTACTTC
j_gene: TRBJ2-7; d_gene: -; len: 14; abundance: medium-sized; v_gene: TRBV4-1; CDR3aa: CASSQDPVSYEQYF; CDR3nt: TGCGCCAGCAGCCAAGATCCAGTTTCCTACGAGCAGTACTTC
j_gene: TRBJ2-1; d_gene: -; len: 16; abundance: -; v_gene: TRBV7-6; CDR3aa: CASSLVTGSSGGEQFF; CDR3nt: TGTGCCAGCAGCTTAGTCACAGGGTCCTCGGGGGGTGAGCAGTTCTTC
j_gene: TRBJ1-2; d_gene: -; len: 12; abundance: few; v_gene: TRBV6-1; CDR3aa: CASAGYRYGYTF; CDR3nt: TGTGCCAGCGCCGGCTATCGCTATGGCTACACCTTC
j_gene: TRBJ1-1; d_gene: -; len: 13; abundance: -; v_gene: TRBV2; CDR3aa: CASSFMSNTEAFF; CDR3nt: TGTGCCAGCAGTTTCATGTCGAACACTGAAGCTTTCTTT
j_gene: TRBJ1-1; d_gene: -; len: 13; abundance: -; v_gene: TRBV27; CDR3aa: CASSQRRATEAFF; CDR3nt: TGTGCCAGCAGCCAGAGGAGGGCCACTGAAGCTTTCTTT
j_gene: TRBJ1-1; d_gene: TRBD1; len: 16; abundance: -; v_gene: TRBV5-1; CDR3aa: CASSLTQGAQGTEAFF; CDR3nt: TGCGCCAGCAGCCTAACACAGGGGGCGCAGGGCACTGAAGCTTTCTTT
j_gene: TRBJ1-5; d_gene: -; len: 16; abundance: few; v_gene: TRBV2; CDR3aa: CASSEGQAGLGQPQHF; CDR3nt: TGTGCCAGCAGTGAAGGTCAGGCGGGCCTAGGGCAGCCCCAGCATTTT
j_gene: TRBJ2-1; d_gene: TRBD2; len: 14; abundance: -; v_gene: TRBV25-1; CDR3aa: CASSGGGGWNEQFF; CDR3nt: TGTGCCAGCAGTGGCGGGGGAGGGTGGAATGAGCAGTTCTTC
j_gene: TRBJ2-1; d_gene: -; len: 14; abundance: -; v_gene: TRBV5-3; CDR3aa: CARSLEQSYNEQFF; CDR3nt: TGTGCCAGAAGCTTGGAGCAGAGCTACAATGAGCAGTTCTTC
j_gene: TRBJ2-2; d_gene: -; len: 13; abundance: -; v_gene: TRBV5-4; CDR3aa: CASSFTEVGELFF; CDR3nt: TGTGCCAGCAGCTTCACGGAGGTCGGGGAGCTGTTTTTT
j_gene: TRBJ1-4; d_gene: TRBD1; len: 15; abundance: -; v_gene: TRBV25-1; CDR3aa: CASSEGGGAGEKLFF; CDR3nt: TGTGCCAGCAGTGAAGGAGGGGGCGCGGGTGAAAAACTGTTTTTT
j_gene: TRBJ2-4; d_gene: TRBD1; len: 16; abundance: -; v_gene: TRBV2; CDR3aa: CASSELRQGDKNIQYF; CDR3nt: TGTGCCAGCAGTGAACTTCGACAGGGCGACAAAAACATTCAGTACTTC
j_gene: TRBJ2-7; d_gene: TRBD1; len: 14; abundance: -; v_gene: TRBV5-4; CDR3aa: CASSQDRDAYEQYF; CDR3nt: TGTGCCAGCAGCCAGGACAGGGATGCCTACGAGCAGTACTTC
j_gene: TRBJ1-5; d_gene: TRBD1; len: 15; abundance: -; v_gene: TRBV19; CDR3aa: CASSTSRDRGQPQHF; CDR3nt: TGTGCCAGTAGTACAAGTCGGGACAGGGGTCAGCCCCAGCATTTT
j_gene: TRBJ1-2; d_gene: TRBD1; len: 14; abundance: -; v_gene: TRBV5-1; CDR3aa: CASSLGDRVRGYTF; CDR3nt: TGCGCCAGCAGCTTGGGGGACAGGGTGCGGGGCTACACCTTC
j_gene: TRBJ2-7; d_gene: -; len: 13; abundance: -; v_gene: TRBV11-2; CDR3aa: CASSLRTDYEQYF; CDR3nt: TGTGCCAGCAGCTTGCGGACAGACTACGAGCAGTACTTC
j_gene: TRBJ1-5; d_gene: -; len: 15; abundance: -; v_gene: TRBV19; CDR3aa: CASSSRDPLGQPQHF; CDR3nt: TGTGCCAGTAGCAGCCGGGACCCCCTGGGTCAGCCCCAGCATTTT
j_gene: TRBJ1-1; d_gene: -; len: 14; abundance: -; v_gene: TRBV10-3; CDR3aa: CAISESGGNTEAFF; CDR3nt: TGTGCCATCAGTGAGTCCGGTGGGAACACTGAAGCTTTCTTT
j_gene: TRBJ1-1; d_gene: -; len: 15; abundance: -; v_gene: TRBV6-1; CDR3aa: CASSDLGLVNTEAFF; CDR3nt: TGTGCCAGCAGTGACCTGGGACTGGTAAACACTGAAGCTTTCTTT
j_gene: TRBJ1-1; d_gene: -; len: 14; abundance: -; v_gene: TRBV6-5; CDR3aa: CASSYSQGWTEAFF; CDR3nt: TGTGCCAGCAGTTATTCACAGGGATGGACTGAAGCTTTCTTT
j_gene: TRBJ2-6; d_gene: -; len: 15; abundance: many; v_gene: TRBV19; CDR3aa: CASSGGRSGANVLTF; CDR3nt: TGTGCCAGTTCCGGGGGACGCTCTGGGGCCAACGTCCTGACTTTC
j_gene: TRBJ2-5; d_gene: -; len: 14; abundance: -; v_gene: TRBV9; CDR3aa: CASSVGQPQETQYF; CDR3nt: TGTGCCAGCAGCGTAGGACAGCCCCAAGAGACCCAGTACTTC
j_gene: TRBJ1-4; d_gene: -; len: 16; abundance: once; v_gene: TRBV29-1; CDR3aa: CSVEDQAGAPTEKLFF; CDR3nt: TGCAGCGTTGAAGATCAGGCGGGAGCCCCTACTGAAAAACTGTTTTTT
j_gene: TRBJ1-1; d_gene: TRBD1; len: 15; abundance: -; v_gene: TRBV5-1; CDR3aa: CASSWGTGMNTEAFF; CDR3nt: TGCGCCAGCAGCTGGGGGACAGGGATGAACACTGAAGCTTTCTTT
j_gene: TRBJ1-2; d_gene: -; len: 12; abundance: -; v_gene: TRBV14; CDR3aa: CASSLRQDGYTF; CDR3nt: TGTGCCAGCAGCCTCCGACAGGATGGCTACACCTTC
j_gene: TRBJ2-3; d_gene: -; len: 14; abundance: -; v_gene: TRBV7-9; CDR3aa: CASSPSDSTDTQYF; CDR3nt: TGTGCCAGCAGCCCTAGCGATTCCACAGATACGCAGTATTTT
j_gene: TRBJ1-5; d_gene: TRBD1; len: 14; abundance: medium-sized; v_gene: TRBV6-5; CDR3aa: CASRQTGARQPQHF; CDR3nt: TGTGCCAGCAGACAAACAGGGGCTAGGCAGCCCCAGCATTTT
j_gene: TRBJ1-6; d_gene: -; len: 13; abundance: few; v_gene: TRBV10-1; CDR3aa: CASSATVNSPLHF; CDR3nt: TGCGCCAGCAGTGCAACCGTTAATTCACCCCTCCACTTT
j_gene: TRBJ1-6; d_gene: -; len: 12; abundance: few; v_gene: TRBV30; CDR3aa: CAWSERFPPLHF; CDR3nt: TGTGCCTGGAGTGAAAGGTTTCCACCCCTCCACTTT
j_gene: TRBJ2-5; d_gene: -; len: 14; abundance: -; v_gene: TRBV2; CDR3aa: CASRISAGQETQYF; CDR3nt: TGTGCCAGCAGGATCTCGGCGGGGCAAGAGACCCAGTACTTC
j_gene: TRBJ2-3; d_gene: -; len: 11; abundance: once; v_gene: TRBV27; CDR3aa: CASSLGDTQYF; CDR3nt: TGTGCCAGCAGTTTGGGTGATACGCAGTATTTT
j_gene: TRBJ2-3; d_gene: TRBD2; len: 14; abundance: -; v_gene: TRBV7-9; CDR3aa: CASSLAREVQTQYF; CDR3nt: TGTGCCAGCAGCTTAGCCCGGGAGGTACAAACGCAGTATTTT
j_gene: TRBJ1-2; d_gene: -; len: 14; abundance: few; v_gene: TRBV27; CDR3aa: CASSFSSFNYGYTF; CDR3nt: TGTGCCAGCAGTTTTAGCAGCTTTAACTATGGCTACACCTTC
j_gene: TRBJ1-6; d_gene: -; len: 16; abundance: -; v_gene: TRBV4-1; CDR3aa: CASSQVGQNYNSPLHF; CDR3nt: TGCGCCAGCAGCCAAGTAGGGCAGAACTATAATTCACCCCTCCACTTT
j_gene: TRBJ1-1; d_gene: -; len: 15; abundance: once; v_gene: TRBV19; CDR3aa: CASKRSGLLNTEAFF; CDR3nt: TGTGCCAGTAAGCGGTCGGGACTCCTGAACACTGAAGCTTTCTTT
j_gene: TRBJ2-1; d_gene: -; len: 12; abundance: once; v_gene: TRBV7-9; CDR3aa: CASSITDSPQFF; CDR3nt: TGTGCCAGCAGCATAACGGACAGCCCGCAGTTCTTC
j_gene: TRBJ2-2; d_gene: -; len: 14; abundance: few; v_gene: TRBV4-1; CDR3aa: CASSQGDGAGELFF; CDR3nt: TGCGCCAGCAGCCAAGGAGACGGGGCCGGGGAGCTGTTTTTT
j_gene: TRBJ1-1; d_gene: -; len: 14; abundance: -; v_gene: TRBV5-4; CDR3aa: CASSFVGGDTEAFF; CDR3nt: TGTGCCAGCAGCTTTGTCGGCGGAGACACTGAAGCTTTCTTT
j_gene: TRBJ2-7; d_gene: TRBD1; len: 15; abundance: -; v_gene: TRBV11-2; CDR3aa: CASTSGTGRIREQYF; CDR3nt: TGTGCCAGCACATCCGGGACAGGGAGAATTAGGGAGCAGTACTTC
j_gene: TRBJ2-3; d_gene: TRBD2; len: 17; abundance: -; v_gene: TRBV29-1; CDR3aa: CSVVGATSGGTTDTQYF; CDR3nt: TGCAGCGTTGTGGGGGCTACTAGCGGGGGGACTACAGATACGCAGTATTTT
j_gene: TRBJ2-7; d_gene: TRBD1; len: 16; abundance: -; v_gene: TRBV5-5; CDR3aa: CASSQAPGQDIYEQYF; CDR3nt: TGTGCCAGCAGCCAAGCGCCGGGACAGGACATCTACGAGCAGTACTTC
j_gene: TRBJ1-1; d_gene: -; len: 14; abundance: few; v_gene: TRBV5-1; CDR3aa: CATRPPRENTEAFF; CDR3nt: TGCGCCACCCGGCCCCCCAGGGAAAACACTGAAGCTTTCTTT
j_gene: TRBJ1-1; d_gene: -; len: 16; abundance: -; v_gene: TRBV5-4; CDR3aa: CASSLDRGVEGTEAFF; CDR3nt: TGTGCCAGCAGCTTGGATCGAGGTGTTGAGGGAACTGAAGCTTTCTTT
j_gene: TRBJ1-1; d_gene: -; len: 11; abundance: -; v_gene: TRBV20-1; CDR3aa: CSARARIEAFF; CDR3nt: TGCAGTGCTAGAGCCCGGATTGAAGCTTTCTTT
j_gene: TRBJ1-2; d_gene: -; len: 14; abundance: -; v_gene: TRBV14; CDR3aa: CASSQAGEGYGYTF; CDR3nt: TGTGCCAGCAGCCAAGCAGGGGAAGGGTATGGCTACACCTTC
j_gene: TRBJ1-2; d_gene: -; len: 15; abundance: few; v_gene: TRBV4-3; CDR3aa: CASSQDLVTFYGYTF; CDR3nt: TGCGCCAGCAGCCAAGATCTTGTGACATTCTATGGCTACACCTTC